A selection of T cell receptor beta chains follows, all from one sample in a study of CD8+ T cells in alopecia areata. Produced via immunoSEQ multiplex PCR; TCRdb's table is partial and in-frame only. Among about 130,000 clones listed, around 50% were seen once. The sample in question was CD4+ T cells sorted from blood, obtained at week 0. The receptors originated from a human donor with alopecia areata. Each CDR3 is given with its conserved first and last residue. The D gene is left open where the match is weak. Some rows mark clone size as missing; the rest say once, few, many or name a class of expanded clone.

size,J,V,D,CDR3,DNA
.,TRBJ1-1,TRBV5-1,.,CASSRSPGNTEAFF,TGCGCCAGCAGCAGGTCGCCGGGGAACACTGAAGCTTTCTTT
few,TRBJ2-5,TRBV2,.,CASSRLGWETQYF,TGTGCCAGCAGCCGGTTAGGGTGGGAGACCCAGTACTTC
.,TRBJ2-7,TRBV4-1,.,CASSQENYHYEQYF,TGCGCCAGCAGCCAAGAGAACTACCACTACGAGCAGTACTTC
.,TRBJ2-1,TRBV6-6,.,CASSYGGSSYNEQFF,TGTGCCAGCAGTTACGGGGGTAGCTCCTACAATGAGCAGTTCTTC
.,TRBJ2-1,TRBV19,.,CASSIGGLTYNEQFF,TGTGCCAGTAGTATAGGCGGACTCACCTACAATGAGCAGTTCTTC
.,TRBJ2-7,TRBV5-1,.,CASSLVGAASYEQYF,TGCGCCAGCAGCTTGGTGGGGGCAGCCTCCTACGAGCAGTACTTC
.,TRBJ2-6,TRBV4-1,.,CASSRGVGANVLTF,TGCGCCAGCAGCCGCGGGGTCGGGGCCAACGTCCTGACTTTC
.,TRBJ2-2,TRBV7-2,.,CASRLPGLGNTGELFF,TGTGCCAGCAGACTTCCGGGACTTGGAAACACCGGGGAGCTGTTTTTT
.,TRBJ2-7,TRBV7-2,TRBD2,CASSLGAGLYEQYF,TGTGCCAGCAGCTTAGGAGCGGGATTATACGAGCAGTACTTC
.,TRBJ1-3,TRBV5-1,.,CASSLEGLSGNTIYF,TGCGCCAGCAGCTTGGAGGGACTCTCTGGAAACACCATATATTTT
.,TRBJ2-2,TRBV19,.,CASSIRQVTGELFF,TGTGCCAGTAGTATAAGACAGGTCACCGGGGAGCTGTTTTTT
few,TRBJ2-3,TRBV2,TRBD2,CASKREADTQYF,TGTGCCAGCAAGCGGGAGGCAGATACGCAGTATTTT
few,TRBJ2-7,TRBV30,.,CAWSVGVLAGRYEQYF,TGTGCCTGGAGTGTGGGCGTTTTGGCAGGTCGCTACGAGCAGTACTTC
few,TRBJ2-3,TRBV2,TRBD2,CASSDSGNTQYF,TGTGCCAGCAGTGATAGCGGGAATACGCAGTATTTT
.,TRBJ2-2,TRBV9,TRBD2,CASSVTSGGTGELFF,TGTGCCAGCAGCGTAACTAGCGGGGGAACCGGGGAGCTGTTTTTT
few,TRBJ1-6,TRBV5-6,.,CASSLVRGPTSPLHF,TGTGCCAGCAGCTTGGTGCGGGGGCCAACTTCACCCCTCCACTTT
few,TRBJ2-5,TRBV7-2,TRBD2,CASSLGLAGAGETQYF,TGTGCCAGCAGCTTAGGACTAGCGGGAGCTGGGGAGACCCAGTACTTC
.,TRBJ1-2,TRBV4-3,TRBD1,CASSRETGGDYGYTF,TGCGCCAGCAGCCGGGAGACAGGGGGGGACTATGGCTACACCTTC
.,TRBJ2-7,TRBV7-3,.,CASSEKEGPLYF,TGTGCCAGCAGCGAAAAGGAGGGCCCTCTGTACTTC
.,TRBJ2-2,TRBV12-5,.,CASGLFLPTGELFF,TGTGCTAGTGGTTTATTCCTTCCCACCGGGGAGCTGTTTTTT
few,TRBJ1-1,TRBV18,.,CASSPSVNTEAFF,TGTGCCAGCTCACCATCAGTGAACACTGAAGCTTTCTTT
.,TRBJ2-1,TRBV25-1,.,CASSDGGGDRYEQFF,TGTGCCAGCAGTGATGGAGGAGGGGATAGGTATGAGCAGTTCTTC
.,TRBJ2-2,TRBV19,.,CASSIDPRQGRVTGELFF,TGTGCCAGTAGTATAGACCCCCGCCAGGGCAGGGTCACCGGGGAGCTGTTTTTT
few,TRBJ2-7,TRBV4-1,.,CASSQVNMGFSDEQYF,TGCGCCAGCAGCCAAGTTAACATGGGTTTTTCCGACGAGCAGTACTTC
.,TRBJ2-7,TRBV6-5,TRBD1,CASSPDREDEQYF,TGTGCCAGCAGTCCAGACAGGGAAGACGAGCAGTACTTC
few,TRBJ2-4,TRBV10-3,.,CAISEYEGANIQYF,TGTGCCATCAGTGAATATGAGGGAGCAAACATTCAGTACTTC
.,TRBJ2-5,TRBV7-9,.,CASSFLGRALQETQYF,TGTGCCAGCAGCTTCCTCGGCAGGGCCCTACAAGAGACCCAGTACTTC
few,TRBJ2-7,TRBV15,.,CATSRWGTLEQYF,TGTGCCACCAGCAGATGGGGGACCCTCGAGCAGTACTTC
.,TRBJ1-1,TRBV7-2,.,CASSLSANTEAFF,TGTGCCAGCAGCTTAAGTGCTAACACTGAAGCTTTCTTT
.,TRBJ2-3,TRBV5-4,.,CASSLVPHGGTDTQYF,TGTGCCAGCAGCTTGGTCCCTCACGGGGGCACAGATACGCAGTATTTT
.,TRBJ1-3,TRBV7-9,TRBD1,CASSLGQGNTIYF,TGTGCCAGCAGCTTGGGACAGGGAAACACCATATATTTT
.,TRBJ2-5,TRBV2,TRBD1,CASSPPGTGGLETQYF,TGTGCCAGCAGTCCCCCCGGGACAGGGGGCCTAGAGACCCAGTACTTC
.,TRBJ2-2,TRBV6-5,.,CASSRQGGTGELFF,TGTGCCAGCAGCCGACAGGGAGGCACCGGGGAGCTGTTTTTT
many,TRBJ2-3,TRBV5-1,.,CASSLGGRTNTDTQYF,TGCGCCAGCAGCTTAGGCGGAAGGACGAACACAGATACGCAGTATTTT
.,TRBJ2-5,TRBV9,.,CASIPRETQETQYF,TGTGCCAGCATCCCTCGGGAGACGCAAGAGACCCAGTACTTC
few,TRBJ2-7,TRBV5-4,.,CASSYNSYEQYF,TGTGCCAGCAGCTATAACTCCTACGAGCAGTACTTC
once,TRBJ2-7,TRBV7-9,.,CASSETQSSYEQYF,TGTGCCAGCAGCGAAACGCAGAGCTCCTACGAGCAGTACTTC
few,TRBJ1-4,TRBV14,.,CASSVSRGRKLFF,TGTGCCAGCAGCGTTAGTCGTGGGAGAAAACTGTTTTTT
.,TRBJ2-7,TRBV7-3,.,CASSSLPGGSYEQYF,TGTGCCAGCAGCTCCCTTCCTGGGGGCTCCTACGAGCAGTACTTC
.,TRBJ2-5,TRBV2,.,CASRGGQYQETQYF,TGTGCCAGCAGGGGCGGACAGTATCAAGAGACCCAGTACTTC
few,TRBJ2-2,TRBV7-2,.,CASSLVGELFF,TGTGCCAGCAGCTTAGTCGGGGAGCTGTTTTTT
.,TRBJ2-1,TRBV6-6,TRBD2,CASSYGTSALDEQFF,TGTGCCAGCAGTTACGGGACTAGCGCGCTCGATGAGCAGTTCTTC
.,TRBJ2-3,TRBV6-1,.,CASSAFGRDVADTQYF,TGTGCCAGCAGTGCCTTTGGGCGGGACGTGGCAGATACGCAGTATTTT
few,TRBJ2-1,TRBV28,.,CASSSPTGRDNEQFF,TGTGCCAGCAGTTCCCCGACGGGTCGGGACAATGAGCAGTTCTTC
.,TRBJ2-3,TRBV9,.,CASSVVITDTQYF,TGTGCCAGCAGCGTAGTGATCACAGATACGCAGTATTTT
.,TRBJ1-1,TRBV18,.,CASSPLDRNTEAFF,TGTGCCAGCTCACCACTCGACCGTAACACTGAAGCTTTCTTT
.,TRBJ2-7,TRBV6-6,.,CASGRAGRQSYEQYF,TGTGCCAGCGGGCGGGCTGGCAGGCAATCCTACGAGCAGTACTTC
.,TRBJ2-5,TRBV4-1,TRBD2,CASSQRRRLAGGGYPEETQYF,TGCGCCAGCAGCCAGAGAAGAAGACTAGCGGGAGGGGGCTATCCGGAAGAGACCCAGTACTTC
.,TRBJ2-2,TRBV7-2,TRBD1,CASRRQGRTGELFF,TGTGCCAGCAGAAGACAGGGAAGGACCGGGGAGCTGTTTTTT
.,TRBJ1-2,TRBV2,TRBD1,CASRRPIGQGPGGYTF,TGTGCCAGCAGAAGACCTATTGGACAGGGGCCTGGTGGCTACACCTTC
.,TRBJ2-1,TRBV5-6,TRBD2,CASKLAVPFF,TGTGCCAGCAAACTAGCGGTTCCGTTCTTC
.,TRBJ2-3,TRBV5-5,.,CASSLATSGGTDTQYF,TGTGCCAGCAGCTTGGCCACGAGCGGTGGCACAGATACGCAGTATTTT
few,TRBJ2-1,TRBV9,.,CASSVGGDSSHEQFF,TGTGCCAGCAGCGTGGGCGGGGATTCGTCCCATGAGCAGTTCTTC
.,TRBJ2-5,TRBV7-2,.,CASSRGPQETQYF,TGTGCCAGCAGCAGAGGCCCTCAAGAGACCCAGTACTTC
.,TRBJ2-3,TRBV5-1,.,CASSFLDNPSTDTQYF,TGCGCCAGCAGCTTCTTGGACAACCCTAGCACAGATACGCAGTATTTT
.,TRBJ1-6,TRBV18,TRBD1,CASSPDRQGSPLHF,TGTGCCAGCTCACCCGATCGACAGGGTTCACCCCTCCACTTT
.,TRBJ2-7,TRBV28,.,CASSLYRSGTYEQYF,TGTGCCAGCAGTTTATACCGGTCGGGAACCTACGAGCAGTACTTC
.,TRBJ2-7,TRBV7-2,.,CASSLSVSDYEQYF,TGTGCCAGCAGCTTATCGGTGAGCGATTACGAGCAGTACTTC